This T cell receptor beta chain was found in a study of T cell clonotyping in hematopoietic cell transplantation. Study-wide background: Pretransplant recipient samples were taken after cytoreduction. Study conclusions and caveats: After transplant, recipient diversity fell while pathologically expanded clonotypes grew through day 180.

Details on this clone: The antigen is undetermined.

Time point in this sample: recipient sample about 28 days before transplant, after cytoreduction. Recipient blood drawn about 28 days pretransplant and days 30, 100, 180 after. V gave up 0 bases and J gave up 5 bases; unmatched junction bases: 6. The CDR3 totals 15 residues. Germline values: CDR1 SQVTM, CDR2 ANQGSEA. Profiled with immunoSEQ multiplex PCR; TCRdb holds only in-frame clones, not every one. The sample consists of some 30,000 clones, about 74% of them appearing once. The genes are TRBV29-1 and TRBJ2-2, with 7 positions matching TRBD1. The source material was peripheral blood mononuclear cells, sampled before stem cell transplant. This clonotype was obtained from a woman in her twenties or thirties with chronic myeloid leukemia. Some clones in this sample may be carry-over from other donors' samples. Here the CDR3 DNA reads TGCAGCGTTGAAGAATTGGGACAGAAGACCGGGGAGCTGTTTTTT. Translated, it gives CSVEELGQKTGELFF.